Shown below are 17 T cell receptor beta chains from a single sample sequenced in a study of T cells in Graves' hyperthyroidism and ophthalmopathy. RNA transcripts gave rise to amplified TCR beta CDR3 regions. In the first-round RT-PCR of the TCR CDR3, the HTBI primer set was used. Using its own MiXCR run on the multiplex PCR reads, TCRdb lists one record per CDR3 protein. The table lists about 360,000 distinct CDR3 sequences, 13% of them singletons. The sequencing input was blood. The source is a man under 40 with Graves' hyperthyroidism that later progressed to Graves' ophthalmopathy.

This clonotype was detected ten times or more. V and J are TRBV3-1 and TRBJ1-1; D gene uncertain. This CDR3 is 14 amino acids long. V was clipped by 2 bases and J by 1 base, with 8 bases between them. CDR1 is LGHDT and CDR2 is YNNKEL in the germline V gene (reference sequence). CDR3 region: CASSQRGRNTEAFF. The CDR3 bases are TGTGCCAGCAGCCAACGGGGTCGGAACACTGAAGCTTTCTTT.

The table lists this clonotype with many counts. V usage is TRBV12-3 or TRBV12-4 and J usage is TRBJ1-1; 12 nucleotides line up with TRBD1. V lost 2 bases to trimming and J lost 5 bases; unmatched junction nucleotides: 6. This CDR3 region has 16 residues. CDR3 sequence reads: CASSLRGQGARTEAFF. The CDR3 nucleotides are TGTGCCAGCAGTTTAAGGGGACAGGGGGCAAGAACTGAAGCTTTCTTT.

V is TRBV19 and J is TRBJ2-1; 7 bases match TRBD2. J lost 0 bases, V lost 3 bases, and 5 bases had no gene match. In germline, CDR1 is LNHDA, CDR2 SQIVND (reference sequence). The CDR3 has 16 residues. The CDR3 bases are TGTGCCAGTAGTATTATGGGGGGGACCTCCTACAATGAGCAGTTCTTC. Translation gives CASSIMGGTSYNEQFF.

This clonotype has ten or more counts. The V call is TRBV19, the J call TRBJ1-1, with a weak D call TRBD1 (6 bases). The germline CDR1 and CDR2 sequences are LNHDA and SQIVND (reference sequence). This CDR3 contains 14 residues. V was pared by 9 bases and J by 1 base, with 15 bases between. Here the CDR3 DNA reads TGTGCCAGCCATTTCAGGGGAAAGAACACTGAAGCTTTCTTT. It translates to CASHFRGKNTEAFF.

This clonotype was counted ten times or more. The rearrangement links TRBV2 to TRBJ2-7; D is ambiguous. The CDR3 loop spans 14 amino acids. V gave up 6 bases and J gave up 0 bases, with 12 bases separating them. Germline V CDR1 and CDR2: SNHLY, FYNNEI. The CDR3 loop reads CASRWTQNSYEQYF. The CDR3 nucleotides read TGTGCCAGCAGATGGACGCAGAACTCCTACGAGCAGTACTTC.

This clonotype has a count of ten or more. J is TRBJ2-2 and V is TRBV11-3; D is uncertain. Germline CDR1 reads SGHNT; CDR2 reads YENEEA. Deletions cut 0 bases from V and 4 bases from J, with 18 bases between. There are 18 residues in the CDR3. Here the CDR3 reads CASSLDQSGSRVTGELFF. CDR3 nucleotides: TGTGCCAGCAGCTTAGATCAATCTGGATCCCGGGTCACCGGGGAGCTGTTTTTT. The complete variable domain, with remaining parts taken from reference TRBV11-3 and TRBJ2-2, reads EAGVVQSPRYKIIEKKQPVAFWCNPISGHNTLYWYLQNLGQGPELLIRYENEEAVDDSQLPKDRFSAERLKGVDSTLKIQPAELGDSAVYLCASSLDQSGSRVTGELFFGEGSRLTVL.

There are a few counts of this clonotype. The chain recombines TRBV5-6 with TRBJ2-1; D gene uncertain. Germline V gene data show CDR1 as SGHDT and CDR2 as YYEEEE. This CDR3 contains 13 residues. V lost 4 bases and J 0 bases, leaving 5 bases between the germline ends. In DNA form, the CDR3 reads TGTGCCAGCAGCAAGGTCTCCTACAATGAGCAGTTCTTC. Residues: CASSKVSYNEQFF.

The chain combines TRBV10-1 with TRBJ2-1; D not resolved. The V gene's germline CDR1 is WNHNN and CDR2 SYGVQD (reference sequence). This CDR3 is 12 amino acids long. Trimming removed 3 bases from V and 5 bases from J, with 5 bases in between. The CDR3 loop reads CASSEDHNEQFF. The CDR3 bases are TGCGCCAGCAGTGAAGACCACAATGAGCAGTTCTTC.

This clonotype turned up a few times. This sequence joins TRBV11-1 and TRBJ2-3, with 10 bases identical to TRBD2. The V segment lost 2 bases and the J segment 2 bases; nucleotides outside the gene matches: 7. The germline V gene has CDR1 SGHAT and CDR2 FQDESV (reference sequence). The length of the CDR3 is 17 residues. The CDR3, as DNA: TGTGCCAGCAGCTTACGCTCAGCGGGGGGGACCACAGATACGCAGTATTTT. It specifies CASSLRSAGGTTDTQYF.

The chain recombines TRBV27 with TRBJ1-2; a weak D match, TRBD1 (6 bases). Trimming took off 4 bases at V and 4 bases at J, with 13 bases between the two ends. Per the germline V gene, CDR1 is MNHEY and CDR2 is SMNVEV (reference sequence). The CDR3 has 14 amino acids. The CDR3 is CASSSRTAIYGYTF. The CDR3 DNA sequence: TGTGCCAGCAGTTCCCGGACAGCCATCTATGGCTACACCTTC.

This clonotype was observed many times. This rearrangement joins TRBV12-3 or TRBV12-4 to TRBJ1-1; 7 positions agree with TRBD1. This CDR3 contains 11 residues. J was trimmed by 13 bases and V by 3 bases; bases with no gene match: 5. The DNA of the CDR3 is TGTGCCAGCAGTTTTGACAGGGCAGTTTTCTTT. Translation gives CASSFDRAVFF.

A few counts support this clonotype. The rearrangement uses TRBV15 and TRBJ2-7; 13 bases agree with TRBD2. V lost 0 bases to trimming and J lost 3 bases; unmatched junction nucleotides: 5. The CDR3 consists of 17 residues. Per the germline V gene, CDR1 is LNHNV and CDR2 is YYDKDF (reference sequence). The CDR3 DNA follows: TGTGCCACCAGCAGAGATCTGGGACTAGCGGGGTTCTACGAGCAGTACTTC. Amino acids: CATSRDLGLAGFYEQYF.

This clonotype was detected many times. The J gene is TRBJ2-7, the V gene TRBV12-3 or TRBV12-4, with TRBD2 as a possible D gene (6 bases). V was cut by 5 bases and J by 2 bases, with 13 bases left in between. The CDR3 has 14 residues. The CDR3: CASSPRRVAYEQYF. In DNA, the CDR3 is TGTGCCAGCAGTCCCCGGAGGGTAGCCTACGAGCAGTACTTC.

This clonotype has a count of ten or more. V and J are TRBV10-2 and TRBJ1-4; D perhaps matches TRBD1 (5 bases). Germline CDR1 and CDR2: WSHSY and SAAADI. The CDR3 has 15 amino acids. The germline V and J ends were trimmed by 2 bases and 5 bases, with 12 bases remaining between them. This chain's CDR3 is CASSEGRGGNEKLFF. The DNA for the CDR3 is TGCGCCAGCAGTGAGGGGAGGGGAGGAAATGAAAAACTGTTTTTT.

This clonotype was observed a handful of times. The chain combines TRBV18 with TRBJ1-5; no clear D. Germline V gives CDR1 KGHSH, CDR2 LQKENI. Trimming shortened V by 8 bases and J by 6 bases, and 17 bases separated the two germline ends. CDR3 length: 14 residues. This chain's CDR3 is CASRSNTGGQPQHF. CDR3 nucleotide sequence: TGTGCCAGCCGGTCGAACACGGGAGGTCAGCCCCAGCATTTT.

This clonotype has only a few counts. The genes are TRBV28 and TRBJ1-1, with D hard to call. This CDR3 has 13 amino acids. Trimming left V 1 base short and J 8 bases short, with 11 bases between. Looked up from germline, CDR1 is MDHEN and CDR2 is SYDVKM. This CDR3 is CASSLFAQPEAFF. Written as DNA, the CDR3 is TGTGCCAGCAGTTTATTTGCACAGCCGGAAGCTTTCTTT.

Many counts were recorded for this clonotype. This chain joins TRBV19 and TRBJ1-1; 12 bases agree with TRBD1. Trimming took 4 bases from V and 5 from J; bases not matched to a gene: 5. This CDR3 comprises 15 residues. Germline CDR1 and CDR2: LNHDA and SQIVND (reference sequence). The CDR3 sequence: CASSTPGQGATEAFF. For the CDR3, the DNA is TGTGCCAGTAGTACCCCGGGACAGGGGGCGACTGAAGCTTTCTTT.